The clone carrying this T cell receptor (beta chain) has just one count. What it binds is not known. This entry belongs to a study of T cell responses to AZD1222 COVID-19 vaccine. Findings and limits, study-wide: Spike-spanning, vaccine-associated CD4 TCRs were dominant at 160-218 and 743-854. Spike-specific TCR breadth and depth grew following two AZD1222 doses. Nearly half of unique spike-specific TCRs reportedly avoided B.1.351 and B.1.1.7 mutated regions. Clonal diversity was possibly underestimated, and the donors were mostly white British, with more females.

Germline V CDR1 and CDR2: SGHAT, FQNNGV. The CDR3 is 17 amino acids. V lost 5 bases and J lost 1; bases outside the gene matches: 11. TCRdb's copy holds only in-frame clones and misses some; the assay was immunoSEQ multiplex PCR. The sample has about 180,000 clones, 80% to 95% seen once. This material consisted of peripheral blood, taken 28 days after the second dose of the MenACWY control vaccine. V usage is TRBV11-2 and J usage is TRBJ2-1; the match to TRBD1 covers 7 bases. The clonotype was recovered from an adult who received the MenACWY meningococcal vaccine as a control. CDR3 loop: CASSPDRDSKSYNEQFF. In nucleotides, the CDR3 is TGTGCCAGCAGCCCAGACCGGGACAGCAAATCCTACAATGAGCAGTTCTTC.